This T cell receptor (beta chain) was captured by sequencing in a study of beta chain features in type 1 diabetes. V gave up 3 bases and J gave up 1 base; unmatched junction bases: 6. Germline V gene data show CDR1 as SGHTA and CDR2 as FQGNSA. The CDR3 runs 15 residues. Reverse transcribing all isolated RNA meant expressed TCRB transcripts were sequenced. Measured with immunoSEQ multiplex PCR; TCRdb has only the in-frame clones, and not every one. The sample consists of 350,000 to 450,000 clones, around 16% of them appearing once. Sequencing was carried out using naive CD4+ T cells from blood. The clonotype was recovered from a woman younger than 30 in good health. J is TRBJ2-7 and V is TRBV7-2; 7 nucleotides match TRBD2. The chain's CDR3 is CASSFGPGGSYEQYF. The CDR3 bases are TGTGCCAGCAGCTTCGGTCCGGGGGGTTCCTACGAGCAGTACTTC.